Reported below is one TCR beta chain. Trimming cost V 5 bases and J 2 bases, with 18 bases left between them. This CDR3 is built from 16 residues. Germline CDR1 LNHDA, CDR2 SQIVND (reference sequence). The data were obtained in a study of siplizumab effects on memory and regulatory T cells. TCRdb's table, derived via immunoSEQ multiplex PCR, lists solely in-frame clones and lacks some. In the table there are some 100,000 clones, about 95% of which are singletons. This chain uses TRBV19 with TRBJ1-2, with a possible D match to TRBD1 (5 bases). The TCR was taken from a human donor in good health. The sample comprised non-Treg CD4+ T cells sorted from blood. CDR3 nucleotide sequence: TGTGCCAGTAGTCCCACCGCGGGACGGCAAAACTATGGCTACACCTTC. Its protein is CASSPTAGRQNYGYTF.